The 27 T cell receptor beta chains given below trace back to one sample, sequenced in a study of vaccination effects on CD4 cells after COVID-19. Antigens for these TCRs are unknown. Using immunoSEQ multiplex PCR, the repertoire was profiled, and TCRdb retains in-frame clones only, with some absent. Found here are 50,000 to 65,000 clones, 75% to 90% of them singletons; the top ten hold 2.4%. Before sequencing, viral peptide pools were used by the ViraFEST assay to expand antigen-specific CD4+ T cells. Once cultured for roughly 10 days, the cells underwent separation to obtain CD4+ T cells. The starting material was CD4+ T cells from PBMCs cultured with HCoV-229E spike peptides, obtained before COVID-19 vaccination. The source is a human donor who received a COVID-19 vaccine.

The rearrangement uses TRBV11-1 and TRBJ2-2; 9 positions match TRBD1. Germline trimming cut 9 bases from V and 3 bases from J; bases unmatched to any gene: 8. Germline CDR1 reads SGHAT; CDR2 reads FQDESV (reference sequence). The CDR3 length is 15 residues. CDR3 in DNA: TGTGCCAGTTCCCGGGACAGGGCCTACACCGGGGAGCTGTTTTTT. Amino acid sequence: CASSRDRAYTGELFF. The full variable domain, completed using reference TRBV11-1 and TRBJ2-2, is EAEVAQSPRYKITEKSQAVAFWCDPISGHATLYWYRQILGQGPELLVQFQDESVVDDSQLPKDRFSAERLKGVDSTLKIQPAELGDSAMYLCASSRDRAYTGELFFGEGSRLTVL.

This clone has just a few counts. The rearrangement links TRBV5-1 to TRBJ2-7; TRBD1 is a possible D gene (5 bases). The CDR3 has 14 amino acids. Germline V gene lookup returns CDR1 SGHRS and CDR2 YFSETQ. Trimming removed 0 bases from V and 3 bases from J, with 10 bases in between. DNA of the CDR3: TGCGCCAGCAGCTTGGCGCCAGGGAACTACGAGCAGTACGTC. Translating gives CASSLAPGNYEQYV.

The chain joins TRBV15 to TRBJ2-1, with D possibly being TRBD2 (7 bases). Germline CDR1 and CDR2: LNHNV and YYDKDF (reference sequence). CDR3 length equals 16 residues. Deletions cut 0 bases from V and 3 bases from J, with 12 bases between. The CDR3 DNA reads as TGTGCCACCAGCAGAGACGCGGGGGCCTACTACAATGAGCAGTTCTTC. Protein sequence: CATSRDAGAYYNEQFF.

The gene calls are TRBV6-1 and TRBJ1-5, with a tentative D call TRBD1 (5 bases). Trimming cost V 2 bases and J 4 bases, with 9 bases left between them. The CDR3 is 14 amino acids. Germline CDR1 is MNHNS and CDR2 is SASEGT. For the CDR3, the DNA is TGTGCCAGCAGTGAACCCTGGGGGAATCAGCCCCAGCATTTT. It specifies CASSEPWGNQPQHF.

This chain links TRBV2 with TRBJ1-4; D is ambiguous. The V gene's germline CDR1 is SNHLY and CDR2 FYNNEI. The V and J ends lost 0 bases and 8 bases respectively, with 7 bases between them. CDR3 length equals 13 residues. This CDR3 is CASSEAVREKLFF. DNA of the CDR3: TGTGCCAGCAGTGAAGCAGTTAGGGAAAAACTGTTTTTT.

The CDR3 loop reads CASSQEGIRQRLTDTQYF. CDR3 coding DNA: TGTGCCAGCAGCCAAGAAGGCATACGCCAACGCCTCACAGATACGCAGTATTTT. This chain joins TRBV3-1 (or the pseudogene TRBV3-2) and TRBJ2-3; D remains ambiguous. The CDR3 has 18 amino acids. Germline values: CDR1 LGHDT, CDR2 YNNKEL (reference sequence). Between the trimmed V and J ends, which lost 0 bases and 2 bases, there was a span of 18 bases.

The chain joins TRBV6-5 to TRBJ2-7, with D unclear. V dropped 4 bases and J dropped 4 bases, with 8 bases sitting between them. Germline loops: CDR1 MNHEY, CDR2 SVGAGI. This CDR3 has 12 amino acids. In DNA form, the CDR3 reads TGTGCCAGCAGTTTCAGTCCTTACGAGCAGTACGTC. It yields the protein CASSFSPYEQYV.

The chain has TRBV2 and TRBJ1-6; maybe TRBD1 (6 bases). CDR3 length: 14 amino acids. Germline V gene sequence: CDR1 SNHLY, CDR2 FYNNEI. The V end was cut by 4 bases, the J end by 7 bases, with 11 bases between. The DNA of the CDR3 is TGTGCCAGCAGTGGGCGGCAGGGGAATTCACCCCTCCACTTT. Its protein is CASSGRQGNSPLHF.

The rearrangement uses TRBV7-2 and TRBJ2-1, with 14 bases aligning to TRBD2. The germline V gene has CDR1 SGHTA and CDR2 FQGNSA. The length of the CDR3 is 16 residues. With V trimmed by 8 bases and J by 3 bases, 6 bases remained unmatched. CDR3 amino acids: CASGLAGGAFYNEQFF. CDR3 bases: TGTGCCAGCGGACTAGCGGGGGGAGCGTTCTACAATGAGCAGTTCTTC.

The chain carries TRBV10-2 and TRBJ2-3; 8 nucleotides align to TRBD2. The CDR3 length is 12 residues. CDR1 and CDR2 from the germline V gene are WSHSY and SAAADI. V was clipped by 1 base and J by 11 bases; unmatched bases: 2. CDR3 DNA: TGCGCCAGCAGTGAGTTACTAGCGGAGCAGTATTTT. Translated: CASSELLAEQYF.

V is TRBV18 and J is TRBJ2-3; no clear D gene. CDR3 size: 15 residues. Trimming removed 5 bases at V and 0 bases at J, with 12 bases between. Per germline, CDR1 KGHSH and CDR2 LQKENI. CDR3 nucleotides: TGTGCCAGCTCAGCAAACAGTGTTAGCACAGATACGCAGTATTTT. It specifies CASSANSVSTDTQYF.

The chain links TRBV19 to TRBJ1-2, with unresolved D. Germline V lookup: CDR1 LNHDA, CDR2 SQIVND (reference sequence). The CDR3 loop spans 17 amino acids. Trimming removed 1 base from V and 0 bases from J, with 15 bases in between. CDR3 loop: CASSIVWAADSNYGYTF. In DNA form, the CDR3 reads TGTGCCAGTAGTATAGTATGGGCAGCCGATTCTAACTATGGCTACACCTTC.

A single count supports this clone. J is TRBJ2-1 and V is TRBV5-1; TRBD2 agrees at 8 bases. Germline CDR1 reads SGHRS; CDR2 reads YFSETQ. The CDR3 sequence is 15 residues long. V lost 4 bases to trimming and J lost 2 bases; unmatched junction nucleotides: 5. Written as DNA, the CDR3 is TGCGCCAGCAGCCTGAGCGGGGGCGCCTACAATGAGCAGTTCTTC. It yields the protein CASSLSGGAYNEQFF.

The CDR3 is CASSSPVGSDYGYTF. The CDR3 DNA follows: TGTGCCAGCAGCTCCCCGGTAGGGTCTGACTATGGCTACACCTTC. This chain connects TRBV7-8 to TRBJ1-2; D unclear. V was cut by 4 bases and J by 3 bases, with 15 bases left in between. Germline values: CDR1 SGHVS, CDR2 FQNEAQ. The CDR3 covers 15 residues. Full variable domain (outside the CDR3, taken from reference TRBV7-8 and TRBJ1-2): GAGVSQSPRYKVAKRGQDVALRCDPISGHVSLFWYQQALGQGPEFLTYFQNEAQLDKSGLPSDRFFAERPEGSVSTLKIQRTQQEDSAVYLCASSSPVGSDYGYTFGSGTRLTVV.

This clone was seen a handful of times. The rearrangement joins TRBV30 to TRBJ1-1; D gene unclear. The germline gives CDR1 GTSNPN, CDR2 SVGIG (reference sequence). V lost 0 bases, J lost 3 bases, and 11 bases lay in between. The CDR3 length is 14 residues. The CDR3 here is CAWSVGSADTEAFF. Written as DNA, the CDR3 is TGTGCCTGGAGTGTAGGTTCCGCGGACACTGAAGCTTTCTTT.

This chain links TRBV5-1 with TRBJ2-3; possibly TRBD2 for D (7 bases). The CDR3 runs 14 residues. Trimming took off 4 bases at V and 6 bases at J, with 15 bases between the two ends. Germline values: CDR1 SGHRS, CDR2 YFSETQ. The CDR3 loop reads CASSRTRGGDTQYF. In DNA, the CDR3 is TGCGCCAGCAGCAGGACTAGAGGGGGGGATACGCAGTATTTT.

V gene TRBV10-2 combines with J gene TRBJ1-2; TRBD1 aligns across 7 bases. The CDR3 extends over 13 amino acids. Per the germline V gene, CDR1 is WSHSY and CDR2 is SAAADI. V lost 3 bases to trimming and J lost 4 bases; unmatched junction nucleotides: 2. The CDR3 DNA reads TGCGCCAGCAGTGATCAGGGGGTCTATGGCTACACCTTC. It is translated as CASSDQGVYGYTF.

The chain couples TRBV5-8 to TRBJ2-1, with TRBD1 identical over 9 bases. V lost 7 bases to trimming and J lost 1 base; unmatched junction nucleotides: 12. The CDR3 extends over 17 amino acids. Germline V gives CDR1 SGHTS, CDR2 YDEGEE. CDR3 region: CASPQSAGTGSYNEQFF. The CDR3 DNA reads TGTGCCAGCCCCCAAAGTGCCGGGACAGGGTCCTACAATGAGCAGTTCTTC.

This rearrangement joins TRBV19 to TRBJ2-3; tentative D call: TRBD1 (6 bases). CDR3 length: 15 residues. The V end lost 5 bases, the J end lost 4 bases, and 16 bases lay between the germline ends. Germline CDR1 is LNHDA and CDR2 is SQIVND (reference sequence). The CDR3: CASSQQGRNADTQYF. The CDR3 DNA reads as TGTGCCAGTAGTCAACAGGGCCGGAATGCAGATACGCAGTATTTT.

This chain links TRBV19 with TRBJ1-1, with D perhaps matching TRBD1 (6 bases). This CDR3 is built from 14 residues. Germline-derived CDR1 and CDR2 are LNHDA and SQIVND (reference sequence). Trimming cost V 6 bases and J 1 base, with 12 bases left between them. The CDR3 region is CASRDIRGNTEAFF. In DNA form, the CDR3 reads TGTGCCAGTAGGGACATCAGGGGGAACACTGAAGCTTTCTTT.

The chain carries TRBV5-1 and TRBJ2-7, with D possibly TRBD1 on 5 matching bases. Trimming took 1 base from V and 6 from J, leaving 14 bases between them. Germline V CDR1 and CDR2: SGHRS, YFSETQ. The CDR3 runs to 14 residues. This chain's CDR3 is CASSLIPDQGEQYV. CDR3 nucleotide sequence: TGCGCCAGCAGCTTGATTCCTGACCAGGGCGAGCAGTACGTC.

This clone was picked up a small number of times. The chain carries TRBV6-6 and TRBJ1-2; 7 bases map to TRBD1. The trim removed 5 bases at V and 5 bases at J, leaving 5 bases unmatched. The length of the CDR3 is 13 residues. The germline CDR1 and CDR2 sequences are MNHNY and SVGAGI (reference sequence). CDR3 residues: CASSQRQGYGYTF. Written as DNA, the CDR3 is TGTGCCAGCAGTCAGAGACAGGGTTATGGCTACACCTTC.

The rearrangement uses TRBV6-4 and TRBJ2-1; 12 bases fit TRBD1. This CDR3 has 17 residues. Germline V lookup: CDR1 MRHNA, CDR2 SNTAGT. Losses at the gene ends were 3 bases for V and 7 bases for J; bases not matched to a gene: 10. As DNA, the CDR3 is TGTGCCAGCAGTGATCTAGTCCGGGACAGGGGGCGAAATGAGCAGTTCTTC. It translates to CASSDLVRDRGRNEQFF.

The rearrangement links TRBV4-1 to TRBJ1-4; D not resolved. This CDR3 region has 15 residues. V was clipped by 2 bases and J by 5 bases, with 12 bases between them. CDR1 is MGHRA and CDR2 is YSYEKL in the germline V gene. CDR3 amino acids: CASSQLGLTNEKLFF. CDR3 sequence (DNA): TGCGCCAGCAGCCAATTGGGGTTAACAAATGAAAAACTGTTTTTT.

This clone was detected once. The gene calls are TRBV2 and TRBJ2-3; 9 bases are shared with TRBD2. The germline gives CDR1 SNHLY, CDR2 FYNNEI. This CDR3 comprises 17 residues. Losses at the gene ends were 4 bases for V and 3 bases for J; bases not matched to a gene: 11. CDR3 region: CASSVGSIAGVTDTQYF. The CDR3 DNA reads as TGTGCCAGCAGTGTTGGGTCCATAGCGGGGGTTACAGATACGCAGTATTTT.

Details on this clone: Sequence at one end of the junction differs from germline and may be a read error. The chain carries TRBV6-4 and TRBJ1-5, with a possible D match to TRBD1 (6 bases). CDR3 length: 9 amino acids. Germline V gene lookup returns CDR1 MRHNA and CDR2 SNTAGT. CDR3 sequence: CASNRTATF. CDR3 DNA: TGTGCCAGCAACCGGACAGCGACTTTT.

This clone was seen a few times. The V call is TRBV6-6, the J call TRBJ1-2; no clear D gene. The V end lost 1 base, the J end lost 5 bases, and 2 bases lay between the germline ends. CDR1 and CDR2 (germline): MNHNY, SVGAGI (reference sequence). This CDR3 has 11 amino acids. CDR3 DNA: TGTGCCAGCAGTTACTTGTATGGCTACACCTTC. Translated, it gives CASSYLYGYTF.